Listed here are 20 T cell receptor beta chains from one sample, sequenced in a study of identical twins. MiXCR, run by TCRdb on the 5' RACE reads, gives a single entry per CDR3 protein. The data show 450,000 to 650,000 distinct CDR3 sequences, 9% to 10% seen once. This same sample was also part of a study on yellow fever vaccine responses in identical twins.

The material sequenced was PBMCs. These TCRs come from a woman aged 18-29 years in good health.

This clonotype was picked up many times. This sequence joins TRBV5-1 and TRBJ2-3; unclear D gene. The CDR3 sequence is 14 residues long. V was shortened by 0 bases and J by 4 bases, with 9 bases between the two germline ends. Germline V lookup: CDR1 SGHRS, CDR2 YFSETQ. In nucleotides, the CDR3 is TGCGCCAGCAGCTTGGTTGGTAGGGCAGATACGCAGTATTTT. The encoded protein is CASSLVGRADTQYF.

This sequence joins TRBV20-1 and TRBJ2-6, with D unresolved. Trimming took 2 bases from V and 4 from J, leaving 3 bases between them. CDR3 length: 12 amino acids. The germline CDR1 and CDR2 sequences are DFQATT and SNEGSKA (reference sequence). The CDR3 is CSARHGANVLTF. CDR3 sequence (DNA): TGCAGTGCTAGACACGGGGCCAACGTCCTGACTTTC.

This sequence joins TRBV5-1 and TRBJ2-4; D is undetermined. CDR3 size: 19 residues. V lost 0 bases and J lost 0, with 19 bases in between. Germline V gives CDR1 SGHRS, CDR2 YFSETQ. The CDR3 DNA follows: TGCGCCAGCAGCTTGGAAGGAAGACACCACTCCTTAGCCAAAAACATTCAGTACTTC. Translated: CASSLEGRHHSLAKNIQYF.

The genes are TRBV23-1 and TRBJ1-2; D not certain. TRBV23-1 is treated as an ORF (open reading frame) with a function not yet certain. Trimming removed 1 base from V and 1 base from J, with 7 bases in between. The CDR3 loop spans 14 amino acids. The CDR3 region is CASSQLRVNYGYTF. CDR3 DNA: TGCGCCAGCAGTCAATTACGGGTTAACTATGGCTACACCTTC.

This clonotype was picked up a small number of times. V gene TRBV25-1 combines with J gene TRBJ1-6; no reliable D call. Germline loops: CDR1 MGHDK, CDR2 SYGVNS. The CDR3 length is 14 residues. Trimming shortened V by 6 bases and J by 8 bases, and 14 bases separated the two germline ends. As DNA, the CDR3 is TGTGCCAGCAGCGATGAGGGAGTGTATTCACCCCTCCACTTT. Its translation is CASSDEGVYSPLHF.

In its sample, this clonotype was seen a few times. The chain joins TRBV7-8 to TRBJ2-1; D not certain. Germline V gene sequence: CDR1 SGHVS, CDR2 FQNEAQ. Trimming left V 0 bases short and J 12 bases short, with 12 bases between. The CDR3 totals 13 residues. In DNA, the CDR3 is TGTGCCAGCAGCTTAGCCCACGAATTTGGGCAGTTCTTC. It specifies CASSLAHEFGQFF.

This clonotype was detected ten times or more. The V and J genes are TRBV7-3 and TRBJ1-5, with a tentative D call TRBD1 (5 bases). V gave up 5 bases and J gave up 3 bases, with 8 bases separating them. CDR3 length: 13 amino acids. The V gene's germline CDR1 is SGHTA and CDR2 FQGTGA. This CDR3 is CASSQGPNQPQHF. CDR3 in DNA: TGTGCCAGCAGCCAGGGACCCAATCAGCCCCAGCATTTT.

This clonotype has at least ten counts. The chain uses TRBV6-1 and TRBJ1-4, with TRBD1 as a possible D gene (5 bases). Trimming shortened V by 6 bases and J by 0 bases, and 11 bases separated the two germline ends. From germline, CDR1 is MNHNS and CDR2 SASEGT. The CDR3 length is 15 residues. In DNA, the CDR3 is TGTGCCAGCAGAGGGACGGGCGCAACTAATGAAAAACTGTTTTTT. Protein: CASRGTGATNEKLFF.

The chain is built from TRBV7-2 and TRBJ2-7; D gene unclear. Germline V gene data show CDR1 as SGHTA and CDR2 as FQGNSA. Trimming pared 3 bases from V and 5 bases from J, leaving 14 bases between. The CDR3 contains 14 residues. The CDR3 spells CASSLGGLVHEQYF. The DNA of the CDR3 is TGTGCCAGCAGCTTGGGTGGTCTCGTTCACGAGCAGTACTTC.

In its sample, this clonotype was seen a few times. The chain is built from TRBV29-1 and TRBJ2-5, with TRBD2 matching over 11 bases. The V gene's germline CDR1 is SQVTM and CDR2 ANQGSEA. The junction had 2 bases not matched to a gene; V was cut back by 3 bases and J by 2 bases. The CDR3 runs 14 residues. In DNA form, the CDR3 reads TGCAGCGTTGAGCTAGCGGGGGGACAAGAGACCCAGTACTTC. Protein product: CSVELAGGQETQYF.

This chain uses TRBV19 with TRBJ2-2; 13 bases agree with TRBD2. This CDR3 is 17 amino acids long. Germline V CDR1 and CDR2: LNHDA, SQIVND (reference sequence). The ends lost 7 bases at V and 1 base at J; junction bases unmatched: 6. The CDR3 spells CASTGTSGTWNTGELFF. CDR3 DNA: TGTGCCAGTACGGGGACTAGCGGGACTTGGAACACCGGGGAGCTGTTTTTT.

V gene TRBV7-6 combines with J gene TRBJ2-3; 11 positions agree with TRBD2. The CDR3 loop spans 16 amino acids. Germline CDR1 SGHVS, CDR2 FNYEAQ. Germline trimming cut 4 bases from V and 4 bases from J; bases unmatched to any gene: 7. CDR3 protein: CASSSGIAGGADTQYF. The CDR3 DNA reads as TGTGCCAGCAGCTCCGGGATAGCGGGAGGGGCAGATACGCAGTATTTT.

The table lists this clonotype with a few counts. CDR3 sequence reads: CASSQEWGTAYEQYF. The CDR3 DNA reads as TGCGCCAGCAGCCAAGAGTGGGGTACTGCCTACGAGCAGTACTTC. J is TRBJ2-7 and V is TRBV4-3; D uncertain. V lost 0 bases to trimming and J lost 2 bases, with 11 bases between them. The CDR3 covers 15 residues. Germline CDR1 is LGHNA and CDR2 is YSLEER.

J is TRBJ2-2 and V is TRBV6-2 or TRBV6-3, with D perhaps TRBD2 (5 bases). CDR1 is MNHEY, CDR2 SVGEGT, per germline. The CDR3 runs to 14 residues. V dropped 7 bases and J dropped 4 bases, with 13 bases sitting between them. CDR3 region: CASTASLFTGELFF. CDR3 nucleotide sequence: TGTGCCAGCACGGCTAGCCTATTCACCGGGGAGCTGTTTTTT.

This clonotype was counted ten times or more. The rearrangement uses TRBV29-1 and TRBJ2-1; D may match TRBD1 or TRBD2 (5 bases each). In germline, CDR1 is SQVTM, CDR2 ANQGSEA. V lost 5 bases and J lost 2, with 7 bases in between. CDR3 length equals 12 residues. The CDR3 nucleotides read TGCAGCGTTCGAGGGGCCTACAATGAGCAGTTCTTC. Translating it yields CSVRGAYNEQFF.

The table lists this clonotype with a few counts. This chain connects TRBV7-2 to TRBJ2-1; TRBD2 might be the D (5 bases). The CDR3 is made up of 14 amino acids. V was clipped by 1 base and J by 9 bases, with 13 bases between them. The germline V gene has CDR1 SGHTA and CDR2 FQGNSA. In DNA form, the CDR3 reads TGTGCCAGCAGCTTAGGGGGTACGCGGGTTGAGCAGTTCTTC. Protein product: CASSLGGTRVEQFF.

This clonotype turned up a few times. The chain employs TRBV30 and TRBJ2-1; D may be TRBD1 (6 bases). Looked up from germline, CDR1 is GTSNPN and CDR2 is SVGIG (reference sequence). The CDR3 covers 13 residues. V shed 6 bases and J shed 1 base, with 10 bases lying between them. CDR3 in DNA: TGTGCCTGCTACAGGGTATCCTACAATGAGCAGTTCTTC. Protein sequence: CACYRVSYNEQFF.

This clonotype occurred many times. The V gene is TRBV9, the J gene TRBJ2-1, with 7 bases identical to TRBD2. V lost 2 bases and J lost 4; bases outside the gene matches: 6. The CDR3 has 15 residues. Germline V CDR1 and CDR2: SGDLS, YYNGEE. CDR3 protein: CASSVRAGGYNEQFF. The CDR3, as DNA: TGTGCCAGCAGCGTGCGGGCCGGGGGGTACAATGAGCAGTTCTTC.

The V gene is TRBV14, the J gene TRBJ2-3; no firm D call. The CDR3 totals 15 residues. V lost 3 bases, J lost 1 base, and 11 bases lay in between. Germline V gene data show CDR1 as SGHDN and CDR2 as FVKESK. The CDR3 bases are TGTGCCAGCAGCCAGAACCGGCCACGCACAGATACGCAGTATTTT. Protein product: CASSQNRPRTDTQYF. Based on the CDR3 plus reference TRBV14 and TRBJ2-3, the full variable domain is EAGVTQFPSHSVIEKGQTVTLRCDPISGHDNLYWYRRVMGKEIKFLLHFVKESKQDESGMPNNRFLAERTGGTYSTLKVQPAELEDSGVYFCASSQNRPRTDTQYFGPGTRLTVL.

This clonotype showed up just once. A junction end diverges from the germline sequence, so it may reflect a read error. The chain uses TRBV6-2 or TRBV6-3 and TRBJ2-1; 12 bases fit TRBD2. The CDR3 totals 18 residues. The germline V gene has CDR1 MNHEY and CDR2 SVGEGT. The CDR3, as DNA: TGTGCCAGCAGTTACTCGCCTAGCGGGAGGGCCCCCTACCATGAGCAGTTCTTC. It translates to CASSYSPSGRAPYHEQFF.